This passage covers 32 T cell receptor beta chains from one sample sequenced in a study of cytomegalovirus exposure and HLA in healthy donors. Primers: 60 Vbeta forward and 13 Jbeta reverse. Produced via immunoSEQ multiplex PCR; TCRdb's table is partial and in-frame only. The sample lists approximately 220,000 clones; over 80% were seen once. The sample comprised PBMCs. The receptors stem from a boy younger than 10 in good health and CMV-seronegative.

The chain has TRBV30 and TRBJ1-4; no reliable D call. Trimming pared 2 bases from V and 8 bases from J, leaving 18 bases between. The CDR3 has 15 residues. CDR1 is GTSNPN and CDR2 is SVGIG in the germline V gene (reference sequence). The CDR3 loop reads CAWSPPYRREEKLFF. The CDR3 DNA sequence: TGTGCCTGGAGTCCGCCCTACCGTAGAGAAGAAAAACTGTTTTTT.

The chain joins TRBV9 to TRBJ2-3; no clear D. Trimming shortened V by 0 bases and J by 0 bases, and 11 bases separated the two germline ends. The CDR3 spans 16 residues. Germline CDR1 is SGDLS and CDR2 is YYNGEE. Here the CDR3 DNA reads TGTGCCAGCAGCGTAGGGGTTAGCCGTAGCACAGATACGCAGTATTTT. It encodes CASSVGVSRSTDTQYF.

V gene TRBV7-9 combines with J gene TRBJ2-1; no clear D. The germline V gene has CDR1 SEHNR and CDR2 FQNEAQ (reference sequence). The CDR3 loop spans 16 amino acids. The V end lost 2 bases, the J end lost 0 bases, and 11 bases lay between the germline ends. The CDR3 region is CASSLRDTLSYNEQFF. The CDR3 region has the DNA TGTGCCAGCAGCTTACGCGACACCCTCTCCTACAATGAGCAGTTCTTC.

CDR3 in amino acids: CSVEGQGGYREQYF. The CDR3 DNA reads TGCAGCGTTGAGGGCCAGGGAGGATACCGGGAGCAGTACTTC. The V call is TRBV29-1, the J call TRBJ2-7; maybe TRBD2 (6 bases). CDR1 and CDR2 (germline): SQVTM, ANQGSEA. The V end lost 3 bases, the J end lost 7 bases, and 19 bases lay between the germline ends. CDR3 length equals 14 residues.

This sequence joins TRBV21-1 and TRBJ1-1; the D segment call TRBD1 is taken from the table without a DNA check. TRBV21-1 is termed a pseudogene. The CDR3 contains 17 residues. The CDR3 nucleotides are TGTGCCAGCAGCAAAGCTCCGCACAGGGTCGTGAGCACTGAAGCTTTCTTT. This translates into CASSKAPHRVVSTEAFF.

The chain joins TRBV6-5 to TRBJ2-3; 11 bases are shared with TRBD2. The V gene's germline CDR1 is MNHEY and CDR2 SVGAGI. The CDR3 is 14 amino acids. V shed 4 bases and J 4 bases; nucleotides not matched to a gene: 1. The CDR3 DNA follows: TGTGCCAGCAGTTCGGGACTAGCGGCAGATACGCAGTATTTT. It translates to CASSSGLAADTQYF.

A few counts support this clone. This chain joins TRBV6-1 and TRBJ1-1, with TRBD1 matching 8 bases. The CDR3 is made up of 14 amino acids. The germline gives CDR1 MNHNS, CDR2 SASEGT. With V trimmed by 6 bases and J by 0 bases, 3 bases remained unmatched. The CDR3 coding sequence is TGTGCCAGCAGGTCGACAGGGGTGAACACTGAAGCTTTCTTT. Its protein is CASRSTGVNTEAFF.

This clone was seen only a few times. J is TRBJ2-6 and V is TRBV13; weak D call: TRBD1 (6 bases). The CDR3 consists of 16 residues. Germline V lookup: CDR1 PRHDT, CDR2 FYEKMQ (reference sequence). Trimming removed 6 bases from V and 2 bases from J, with 14 bases in between. CDR3: CASRYNRVPGANVLTF. DNA of the CDR3: TGTGCCAGCAGGTATAACAGGGTTCCTGGGGCCAACGTCCTGACTTTC. The variable domain in full, completed from reference TRBV13 and TRBJ2-6, reads AAGVIQSPRHLIKEKRETATLKCYPIPRHDTVYWYQQGPGQDPQFLISFYEKMQSDKGSIPDRFSAQQFSDYHSELNMSSLELGDSALYFCASRYNRVPGANVLTFGAGSRLTVL.

This sequence joins TRBV5-1 and TRBJ2-6, with D unclear. The V end was cut by 4 bases, the J end by 0 bases, with 5 bases between. Germline V gene lookup returns CDR1 SGHRS and CDR2 YFSETQ. The CDR3 is 14 amino acids. Here the CDR3 reads CASSVVSGANVLTF. The DNA of the CDR3 is TGCGCCAGCAGCGTAGTCTCTGGGGCCAACGTCCTGACTTTC. Together with reference TRBV5-1 and TRBJ2-6, the CDR3 gives the full variable domain: KAGVTQTPRYLIKTRGQQVTLSCSPISGHRSVSWYQQTPGQGLQFLFEYFSETQRNKGNFPGRFSGRQFSNSRSEMNVSTLELGDSALYLCASSVVSGANVLTFGAGSRLTVL.

The rearrangement uses TRBV19 and TRBJ2-7; the match to TRBD1 covers 8 bases. V lost 9 bases and J lost 3; bases outside the gene matches: 4. Germline CDR1 LNHDA, CDR2 SQIVND (reference sequence). The CDR3 has 12 residues. CDR3 protein: CASSTGVYEQYF. CDR3 DNA: TGTGCCAGCTCGACAGGGGTCTACGAGCAGTACTTC.

This clone was detected only once. The chain employs TRBV9 and TRBJ2-5, with D possibly matching TRBD1 (6 bases). This CDR3 has 16 amino acids. Between the trimmed V and J ends, which lost 5 bases and 5 bases, there was a span of 22 bases. Germline lookup yields CDR1 SGDLS and CDR2 YYNGEE. For the CDR3, the DNA is TGTGCCAGCAGTGCCGATGTGGCAGGGGCCCGGGAGACCCAGTACTTC. This gives the protein CASSADVAGARETQYF.

This rearrangement joins TRBV19 to TRBJ1-6, with TRBD1 matching over 9 bases. CDR1 and CDR2 from the germline V gene are LNHDA and SQIVND (reference sequence). The CDR3 has 16 amino acids. V lost 7 bases, J lost 2 bases, and 6 bases stayed unmatched. The CDR3 reads CASTLGQGPYNSPLHF. CDR3 DNA sequence: TGTGCCAGTACTCTGGGACAGGGCCCCTATAATTCACCCCTCCACTTT.

The rearrangement joins TRBV10-3 to TRBJ1-5; 11 bases line up with TRBD1. Per germline, CDR1 ENHRY and CDR2 SYGVKD. The trim removed 6 bases at V and 7 bases at J, leaving 5 bases unmatched. This CDR3 is 14 amino acids long. CDR3 loop: CAISSGQGAQPQHF. The CDR3, as DNA: TGTGCCATCAGCAGTGGACAGGGGGCACAGCCCCAGCATTTT.

The chain employs TRBV5-6 and TRBJ2-1; perhaps TRBD2 as D (6 bases). The germline V gene has CDR1 SGHDT and CDR2 YYEEEE. V was shortened by 3 bases and J by 8 bases, with 12 bases between the two germline ends. This CDR3 comprises 13 residues. This CDR3 is CASSSTSGDEQFF. As DNA, the CDR3 is TGTGCCAGCAGCTCGACTAGTGGCGATGAGCAGTTCTTC.

CDR3 loop: CSVEYGAAHYGYTF. In DNA, the CDR3 is TGCAGCGTTGAATATGGGGCGGCCCACTATGGCTACACCTTC. This chain joins TRBV29-1 and TRBJ1-2; possibly TRBD1 for D (5 bases). This CDR3 is 14 amino acids long. With 2 bases removed from V and 3 bases from J, the gap between germline ends came to 13 bases. Germline assignment: CDR1 SQVTM and CDR2 ANQGSEA.

The gene calls are TRBV5-4 and TRBJ2-7, with 12 bases matching TRBD1. The V gene's germline CDR1 is SGHNT and CDR2 YYREEE (reference sequence). V was pared by 0 bases and J by 5 bases, with 3 bases of the junction left unmatched. The CDR3 sequence is 15 residues long. The CDR3 DNA follows: TGTGCCAGCAGCTTGGAAGGGACAGGGGGCGACGAGCAGTACTTC. The encoded protein is CASSLEGTGGDEQYF.

The gene calls are TRBV5-8 and TRBJ2-2; TRBD2 matches 7 bases. V trimming: 0 bases; J trimming: 0 bases; junction bases outside the gene matches: 5. The germline V gene encodes CDR1 SGHTS and CDR2 YDEGEE. The length of the CDR3 is 17 residues. The CDR3 coding sequence is TGTGCCAGCAGCTTGGCCTGGGGGAGGGCGAACACCGGGGAGCTGTTTTTT. This gives the protein CASSLAWGRANTGELFF. Based on the CDR3 plus reference TRBV5-8 and TRBJ2-2, the full variable domain is EAGVTQSPTHLIKTRGQQATLRCSPISGHTSVYWYQQALGLGLQFLLWYDEGEERNRGNFPPRFSGRQFPNYSSELNVNALELEDSALYLCASSLAWGRANTGELFFGEGSRLTVL.

V and J are TRBV7-8 and TRBJ1-2; no firm D call. Germline CDR1 reads SGHVS; CDR2 reads FQNEAQ. The length of the CDR3 is 13 residues. Trimming stripped 2 bases from V and 4 bases from J, with 8 bases between. For the CDR3, the DNA is TGTGCCAGCAGCTTACGGCAGGCCTATGGCTACACCTTC. Its protein is CASSLRQAYGYTF.

This clone was counted a single time. Written as DNA, the CDR3 is TGTGCCAGCAGCCGTGGACAGGGGGGGTTCTCTGGAAACACCATATATTTT. Its translation is CASSRGQGGFSGNTIYF. The V gene is TRBV7-9, the J gene TRBJ1-3; 10 nucleotides align to TRBD1. The CDR3 runs to 17 residues. The V gene end was trimmed by 5 bases and the J gene end by 0 bases; junction bases not matched to a gene: 7. The germline CDR1 and CDR2 sequences are SEHNR and FQNEAQ (reference sequence). Based on the CDR3 plus reference TRBV7-9 and TRBJ1-3, the full variable domain is DTGVSQNPRHKITKRGQNVTFRCDPISEHNRLYWYRQTLGQGPEFLTYFQNEAQLEKSRLLSDRFSAERPKGSFSTLEIQRTEQGDSAMYLCASSRGQGGFSGNTIYFGEGSWLTVV.

This clone came up a few times. The rearrangement links TRBV5-1 to TRBJ1-1; no definite D call. Germline CDR1 reads SGHRS; CDR2 reads YFSETQ. The V end lost 0 bases, the J end lost 6 bases, and 9 bases lay between the germline ends. The CDR3 extends over 13 amino acids. In DNA form, the CDR3 reads TGCGCCAGCAGCTTGGAAACAGCCTCTGAAGCTTTCTTT. This sequence encodes CASSLETASEAFF.

This rearrangement joins TRBV2 to TRBJ2-1, with TRBD2 matching over 12 bases. The CDR3 totals 15 residues. The J segment lost 6 bases and the V segment lost 6 bases, leaving 6 bases of the junction unmatched. CDR1 is SNHLY, CDR2 FYNNEI, per germline. The CDR3 sequence is CASRKLAGGPNEQFF. In nucleotides, the CDR3 is TGTGCCAGCAGAAAACTAGCGGGAGGTCCCAATGAGCAGTTCTTC.

This chain links TRBV27 with TRBJ2-2; D might be TRBD1 (6 bases). CDR1 is MNHEY, CDR2 SMNVEV, per germline (reference sequence). The CDR3 has 14 residues. Trimming took off 2 bases at V and 6 bases at J, with 10 bases between the two ends. As DNA, the CDR3 is TGTGCCAGCAGTTTAACAGGGTCCCCCGGGGAGCTGTTTTTT. This encodes CASSLTGSPGELFF.

This clone occurred once. The V and J genes are TRBV6-1 and TRBJ1-5; D ambiguous. Trimming removed 6 bases at V and 1 base at J, with 10 bases between. This CDR3 is built from 14 residues. Per the germline V gene, CDR1 is MNHNS and CDR2 is SASEGT. The CDR3 region is CASSGSPSNQPQHF. In DNA, the CDR3 is TGTGCCAGCAGCGGGAGTCCAAGCAATCAGCCCCAGCATTTT.

This sequence joins TRBV7-9 and TRBJ2-1, with a tentative D call TRBD2 (6 bases). The CDR3 totals 14 residues. The V end lost 7 bases, the J end lost 0 bases, and 10 bases lay between the germline ends. Germline CDR1 is SEHNR and CDR2 is FQNEAQ (reference sequence). For the CDR3, the DNA is TGTGCCAGCACCGACGGGAGCTCCTACAATGAGCAGTTCTTC. Amino acids: CASTDGSSYNEQFF.

The rearrangement links TRBV19 to TRBJ1-2; D unresolved. V was trimmed by 3 bases and J by 4 bases, leaving 6 bases between them. This CDR3 region has 12 residues. CDR1 and CDR2 (germline): LNHDA, SQIVND (reference sequence). The CDR3 loop is CASSISLYGYTF. The DNA for the CDR3 is TGTGCCAGTAGTATCAGTCTCTATGGCTACACCTTC.

This chain uses TRBV29-1 with TRBJ1-4, with a tentative D call TRBD1 (6 bases). This CDR3 contains 14 residues. Germline loops: CDR1 SQVTM, CDR2 ANQGSEA. V dropped 6 bases and J dropped 11 bases, with 22 bases sitting between them. CDR3 sequence (DNA): TGCAGCGTGGATGCCGGGACAACTTCCCCGAAACTGTTTTTT. Translated, it gives CSVDAGTTSPKLFF.

The V call is TRBV12-5, the J call TRBJ2-1, with D possibly matching TRBD2 (7 bases). This CDR3 has 14 amino acids. V lost 2 bases and J lost 8, with 13 bases in between. Germline V gene lookup returns CDR1 LGHNT and CDR2 FRNRAP. CDR3 protein: CASGLSGGRDEQFF. The CDR3 bases are TGTGCTAGTGGTTTGTCGGGGGGCCGTGATGAGCAGTTCTTC.

This clone has more than one count but fewer than ten. This chain connects TRBV6-6 to TRBJ2-1, with D tentatively TRBD2 (5 bases). Germline V gene sequence: CDR1 MNHNY, CDR2 SVGAGI (reference sequence). There are 13 residues in the CDR3. V was trimmed by 11 bases and J by 5 bases, leaving 16 bases between them. This chain's CDR3 is CAGRDSENNEQFF. The DNA for the CDR3 is TGTGCCGGCCGGGATTCAGAGAACAATGAGCAGTTCTTC.

The chain uses TRBV27 and TRBJ2-1; the match to TRBD2 covers 7 bases. CDR1 is MNHEY, CDR2 SMNVEV, per germline (reference sequence). V lost 5 bases, J lost 4 bases, and 8 bases stayed unmatched. CDR3 length: 15 amino acids. CDR3 in amino acids: CASSPSGNQYNEQFF. DNA of the CDR3: TGTGCCAGCAGTCCCAGCGGGAACCAATACAATGAGCAGTTCTTC.

The gene calls are TRBV19 and TRBJ2-5; D not certain. Germline-derived CDR1 and CDR2 are LNHDA and SQIVND (reference sequence). CDR3 length equals 16 residues. The V and J ends lost 3 bases and 4 bases respectively, with 18 bases between them. In DNA form, the CDR3 reads TGTGCCAGTAGTATCACGCTAGTTTATAGACGAGAGACCCAGTACTTC. The encoded protein is CASSITLVYRRETQYF.

The chain combines TRBV19 with TRBJ1-1; D gene ambiguous. The CDR3 is 12 amino acids. CDR1 is LNHDA, CDR2 SQIVND, per germline (reference sequence). Trimming left V 11 bases short and J 2 bases short, with 12 bases between. CDR3 DNA sequence: TGTGCCGTGGGAGTGGGAAACACTGAAGCTTTCTTT. This translates into CAVGVGNTEAFF.

The rearrangement links TRBV18 to TRBJ1-5; D is perhaps TRBD1 (5 bases). CDR3 length equals 20 residues. Germline V lookup: CDR1 KGHSH, CDR2 LQKENI. V was clipped by 2 bases and J by 2 bases, with 25 bases between them. The CDR3 region is CASSPRSGQGPGRGNQPQHF. CDR3 nucleotides: TGTGCCAGCTCACCAAGGAGCGGGCAGGGCCCCGGCAGGGGCAATCAGCCCCAGCATTTT.